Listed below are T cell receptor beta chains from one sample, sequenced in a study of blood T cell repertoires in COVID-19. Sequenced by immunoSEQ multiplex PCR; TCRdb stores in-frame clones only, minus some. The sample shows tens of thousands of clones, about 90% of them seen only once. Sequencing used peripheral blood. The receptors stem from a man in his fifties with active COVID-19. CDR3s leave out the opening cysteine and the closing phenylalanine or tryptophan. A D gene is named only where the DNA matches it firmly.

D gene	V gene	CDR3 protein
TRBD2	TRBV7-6	ASSLAVGLAGGGYNEQF
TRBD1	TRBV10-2	ASTRDRGNSPLH
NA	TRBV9	ASSAPRSGPAYNEQF
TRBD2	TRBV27	ASTRLAGGQKYWTSTDTQY
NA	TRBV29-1	SVPRGASYNEQF
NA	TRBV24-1	ATLGGTQGTPSGANVLT
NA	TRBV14	ASSHRNSYNEQF
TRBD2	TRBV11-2	ASSLDSGGAQEQY
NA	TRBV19	ASSIAGKLF
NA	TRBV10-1	ASIRTESLYNSPLH
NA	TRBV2	ASSESGQFTGELF
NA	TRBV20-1	SARSGHEQY
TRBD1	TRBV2	ASRQMTGAGYT
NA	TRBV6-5	ASTFGGPNSPLH
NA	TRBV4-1	ASSPQNTGELF
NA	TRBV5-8	ASSSFVRGGYGYT